The present T cell receptor beta chain was sequenced within a study of tumor-infiltrating lymphocytes in oesophageal squamous cell carcinoma (dated by TCRdb to about 2016). The library was generated by PCR. Sequenced on an Illumina HiSeq 2000. TCRdb ran its own pipeline on the public reads, namely fastp trimming at Q25 and MiXCR clone calling, and kept in-frame beta chains. Records with the same CDR3 protein are collapsed into one entry carrying the most frequent genes and DNA. The sample table shows roughly 14,000 distinct CDR3 sequences, and roughly half are seen once. The ten top clones hold 11% to 15% of the sample. Regarding this clonotype: Its antigen remains unidentified. No much larger clonotype is one base removed from it; base qualities were not supplied.

CDR1 SGHTA and CDR2 FQGNSA were looked up in the germline V gene. Inclusive of the bounding cysteine and phenylalanine, the CDR3 is 13 residues long. CDR3 DNA only is kept here, 39 bases in frame from base 1. The chain joins TRBV7-2 to TRBJ2-1, with the D gene not clear enough to name. The J call may be incorrect, as the DNA end agrees better with TRBJ2-5. The sample taken for sequencing was blood. The source of this sequence is a male donor with esophageal squamous cell carcinoma. At the DNA level, the sequence is TGTGCCAGCAGCCTCGAGTTCAGCGAGACCCAGTACTTC. It translates to CASSLEFSETQYF.